This T cell receptor beta chain was sequenced during a study of PD-L1 blockade in urothelial cancer. Study in general: Males with urothelial cancer arising in the bladder constituted most of the roughly 30 patients. Blood was tested 3 weeks (second dose) and 6 weeks into treatment.

Each PCR had synthetic TCR analog templates added to it as a spike-in. Data came from immunoSEQ multiplex PCR; TCRdb stores just in-frame clones and leaves some out. The sample has about 120,000 clones, roughly 90% seen once. With 2 bases clipped from V and 6 bases from J, the junction kept 7 bases outside the gene matches. Per germline, CDR1 SGHKS and CDR2 YYEKEE (reference sequence). The CDR3 extends over 14 amino acids. Documented time point: peripheral blood 6 weeks after treatment start. The diagnosis in patients was locally advanced or metastatic urothelial carcinoma. The chain carries TRBV5-5 and TRBJ2-7, with TRBD2 matching 8 bases. The specimen was PBMCs, collected around atezolizumab (anti-PD-L1) treatment. The receptor's source is a man aged 60-69 years with urothelial cancer. CDR3 nucleotides: TGTGCCAGCAGCTTACCGCGGGCGGGGGGCGAGCAGTACTTC. Its protein product is CASSLPRAGGEQYF.